This section outlines one T cell receptor (beta chain) sequence together with its context. What it recognizes is unknown. The data originate from a study of cytomegalovirus exposure and HLA in healthy donors. About the study: Out of around 360 genotyped donors, less than 85% belonged to the Caucasian-associated ancestry cluster.

The CDR3 has 18 residues. V was clipped by 8 bases and J by 2 bases; unmatched bases: 14. Per germline, CDR1 SNHLY and CDR2 FYNNEI. The PCR was carried out with 60 Vbeta primers and 13 Jbeta primers. This table comes from immunoSEQ multiplex PCR, and its TCRdb copy is limited to in-frame clones, with some not included. This table holds over 75,000 clones, around 74% found once. Findings of the study overall: The majority of TCR sequences were rare, yet some public TCRs appeared in many donors.

Sample: PBMCs. The genes are TRBV2 and TRBJ2-1, with 11 nucleotides matching TRBD2. This sequence was found in a man aged 50 to 59 in good health and CMV-seropositive. CDR3 sequence: CASALGLAASPPYNEQFF. CDR3 nucleotides: TGTGCCAGCGCCCTGGGACTAGCGGCGTCACCTCCCTACAATGAGCAGTTCTTC.